This entry is about one TCR beta chain. Its specificity is unknown. These data originate in a study of T cell responses to AZD1222 COVID-19 vaccine. General observations from the study: The reported proportion of spike-specific TCRs targeting unmutated variant regions was nearly half.

The CDR3 is 13 residues long. Trimming shortened V by 8 bases and J by 2 bases, and 14 bases separated the two germline ends. The germline CDR1 and CDR2 sequences are SGHRS and YFSETQ. Measured with immunoSEQ multiplex PCR; TCRdb has only the in-frame clones, and not every one. The sample has 250,000 to 300,000 clones; about 94% are singletons. The V gene is TRBV5-1, the J gene TRBJ2-7; D remains ambiguous. This receptor was obtained from an adult who received the AZD1222 COVID-19 vaccine. The material sequenced was peripheral blood, taken 28 days after the second AZD1222 dose. The CDR3 sequence: CARSHGPPYEQYF. The CDR3 DNA reads TGCGCCAGGTCCCATGGGCCCCCCTACGAGCAGTACTTC.